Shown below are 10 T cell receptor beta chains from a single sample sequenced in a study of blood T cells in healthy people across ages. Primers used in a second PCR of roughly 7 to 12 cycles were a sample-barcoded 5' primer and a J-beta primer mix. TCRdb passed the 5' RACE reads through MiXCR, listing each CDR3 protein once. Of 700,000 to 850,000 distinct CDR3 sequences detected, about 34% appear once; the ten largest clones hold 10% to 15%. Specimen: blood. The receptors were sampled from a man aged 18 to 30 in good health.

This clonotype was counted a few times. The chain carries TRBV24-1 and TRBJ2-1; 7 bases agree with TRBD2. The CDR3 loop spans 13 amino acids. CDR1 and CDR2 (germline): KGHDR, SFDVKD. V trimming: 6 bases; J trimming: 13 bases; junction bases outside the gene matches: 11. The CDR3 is CATSSGGRQTQFF. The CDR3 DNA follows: TGTGCCACCAGTTCGGGAGGAAGACAGACCCAGTTCTTC.

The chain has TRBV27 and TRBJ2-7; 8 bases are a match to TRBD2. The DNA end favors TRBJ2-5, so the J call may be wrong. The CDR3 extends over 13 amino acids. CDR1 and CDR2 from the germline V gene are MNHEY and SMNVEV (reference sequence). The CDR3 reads CATSPAGVTTQYF. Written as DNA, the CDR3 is TGTGCCACCTCCCCAGCGGGGGTTACGACCCAGTACTTC.

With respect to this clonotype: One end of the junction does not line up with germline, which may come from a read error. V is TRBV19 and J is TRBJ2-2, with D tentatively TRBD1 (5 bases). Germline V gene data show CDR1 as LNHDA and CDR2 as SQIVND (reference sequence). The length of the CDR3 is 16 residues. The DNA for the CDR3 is TGTGCCAGTAGTCCTCAAAACGACAGAAACATCGGGGAGCTGTTTTTT. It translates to CASSPQNDRNIGELFF.

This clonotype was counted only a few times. The CDR3 bases are TGTGCCACCAGCAGAGATCACGGGACTGGGAGCGTAACAGATCAGCCCCAGCATTTT. Protein sequence: CATSRDHGTGSVTDQPQHF. V and J are TRBV15 and TRBJ1-5; D perhaps matches TRBD1 (5 bases). This CDR3 spans 19 amino acids. Trimming removed 0 bases from V and 5 bases from J, with 23 bases in between. The V gene's germline CDR1 is LNHNV and CDR2 YYDKDF (reference sequence).

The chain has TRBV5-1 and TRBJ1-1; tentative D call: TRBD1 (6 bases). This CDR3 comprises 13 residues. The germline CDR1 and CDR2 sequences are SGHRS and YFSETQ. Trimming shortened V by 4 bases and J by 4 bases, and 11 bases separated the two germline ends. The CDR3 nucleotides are TGCGCCAGCAGCGTGGTGGGGGCCACTGAAGCTTTCTTT. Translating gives CASSVVGATEAFF.

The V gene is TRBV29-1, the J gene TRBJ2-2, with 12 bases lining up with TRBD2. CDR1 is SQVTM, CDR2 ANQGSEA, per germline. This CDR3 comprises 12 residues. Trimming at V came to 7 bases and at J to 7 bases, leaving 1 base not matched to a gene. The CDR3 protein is CSAGLAGGELFF. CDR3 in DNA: TGCAGCGCGGGACTAGCGGGCGGGGAGCTGTTTTTT.

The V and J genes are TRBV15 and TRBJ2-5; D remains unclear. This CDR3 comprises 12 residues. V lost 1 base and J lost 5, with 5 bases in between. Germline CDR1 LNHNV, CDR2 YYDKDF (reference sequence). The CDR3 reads CATSRGPETQYF. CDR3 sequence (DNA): TGTGCCACCAGCAGAGGCCCGGAGACCCAGTACTTC.

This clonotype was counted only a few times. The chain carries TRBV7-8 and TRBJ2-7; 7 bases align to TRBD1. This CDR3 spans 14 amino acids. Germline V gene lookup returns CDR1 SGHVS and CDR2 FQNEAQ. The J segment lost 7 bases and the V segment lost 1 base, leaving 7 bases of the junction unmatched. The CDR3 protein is CASSLETGPGEQYF. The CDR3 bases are TGTGCCAGCAGCTTAGAGACAGGGCCGGGGGAGCAGTACTTC. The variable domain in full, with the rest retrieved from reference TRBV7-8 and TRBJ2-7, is GAGVSQSPRYKVAKRGQDVALRCDPISGHVSLFWYQQALGQGPEFLTYFQNEAQLDKSGLPSDRFFAERPEGSVSTLKIQRTQQEDSAVYLCASSLETGPGEQYFGPGTRLTVT.

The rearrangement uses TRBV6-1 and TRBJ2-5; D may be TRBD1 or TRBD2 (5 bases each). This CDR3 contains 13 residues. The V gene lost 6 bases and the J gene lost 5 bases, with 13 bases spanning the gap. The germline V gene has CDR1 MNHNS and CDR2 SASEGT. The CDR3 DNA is TGTGCCAGCAGGAGGGGCAGCGTGGAGACCCAGTACTTC. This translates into CASRRGSVETQYF.

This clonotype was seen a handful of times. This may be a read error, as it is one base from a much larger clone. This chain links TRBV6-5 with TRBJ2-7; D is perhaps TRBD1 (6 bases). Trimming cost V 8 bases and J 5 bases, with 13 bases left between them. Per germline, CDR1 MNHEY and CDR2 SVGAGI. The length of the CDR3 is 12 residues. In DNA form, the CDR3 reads TGTGCCAGCGCCACAGGGTTCAACGAGCAGTACTTC. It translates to CASATGFNEQYF.